The 19 T cell receptor beta chains given below trace back to one sample, sequenced in a study of shared clonotypes between healthy human individuals. TCRdb's copy holds only in-frame clones and misses some; the assay was immunoSEQ multiplex PCR. The sample includes under 130,000 clones, about 70% seen only once; the top ten take about 25%. The sample taken for sequencing was memory CD8+ T cells sorted from blood. Documented subset: CD45RO+ cells pooled with CCR7-negative TemRA cells. These TCRs come from a woman in her twenties or thirties in good health.

The table lists this clone with a few counts. V gene TRBV5-4 combines with J gene TRBJ2-7; 11 bases are a match to TRBD1. The CDR3 consists of 14 residues. Germline CDR1 is SGHNT and CDR2 is YYREEE (reference sequence). V lost 4 bases to trimming and J lost 4 bases; unmatched junction nucleotides: 4. CDR3 DNA: TGTGCCAGCAGCCCGGGACAGGGGGGATACGAGCAGTACTTC. This translates into CASSPGQGGYEQYF.

The chain links TRBV2 to TRBJ2-1, with D maybe TRBD2 (5 bases). Between the trimmed V and J ends, which lost 3 bases and 9 bases, there was a span of 15 bases. The length of the CDR3 is 14 residues. The V gene's germline CDR1 is SNHLY and CDR2 FYNNEI. The DNA for the CDR3 is TGTGCCAGCAGTGACGGAGGTTACGCGGTTGAGCAGTTCTTC. Translating gives CASSDGGYAVEQFF.

This sequence joins TRBV29-1 and TRBJ2-1; possible D gene TRBD2, 6 bases. Germline V lookup: CDR1 SQVTM, CDR2 ANQGSEA. This CDR3 spans 16 amino acids. The V gene lost 2 bases and the J gene lost 1 base, with 15 bases spanning the gap. CDR3: CSVESGLTASYNEQFF. In nucleotides, the CDR3 is TGCAGCGTTGAATCGGGACTCACGGCTTCCTACAATGAGCAGTTCTTC.

The chain couples TRBV9 to TRBJ2-1; TRBD2 might be the D (5 bases). Germline CDR1 and CDR2: SGDLS and YYNGEE. This CDR3 is 17 amino acids long. Trimming pared 4 bases from V and 0 bases from J, leaving 17 bases between. The CDR3 sequence: CASSPRADHYSYNEQFF. The CDR3 nucleotides read TGTGCCAGCAGCCCAAGAGCGGACCACTACTCCTACAATGAGCAGTTCTTC.

A single count supports this clone. The rearrangement joins TRBV28 to TRBJ2-1; 14 bases align to TRBD2. Germline V gene sequence: CDR1 MDHEN, CDR2 SYDVKM. The ends lost 3 bases at V and 7 bases at J; junction bases unmatched: 2. This CDR3 region has 15 residues. Here the CDR3 DNA reads TGTGCCAGCAGTTTTGGGACTAGCGGGAGAAATGAGCAGTTCTTC. Its protein product is CASSFGTSGRNEQFF. Full variable domain (remainder filled in from reference TRBV28 and TRBJ2-1): DVKVTQSSRYLVKRTGEKVFLECVQDMDHENMFWYRQDPGLGLRLIYFSYDVKMKEKGDIPEGYSVSREKKERFSLILESASTNQTSMYLCASSFGTSGRNEQFFGPGTRLTVL.

This clone was found a few times. The chain employs TRBV6-1 and TRBJ1-5; D is undetermined. V dropped 3 bases and J dropped 4 bases, with 7 bases sitting between them. The CDR3 spans 13 residues. Germline CDR1 reads MNHNS; CDR2 reads SASEGT. The CDR3 DNA reads TGTGCCAGCAGTGAGTCAGAAAATCAGCCCCAGCATTTT. Its translation: CASSESENQPQHF.

The V and J genes are TRBV5-1 and TRBJ2-7; no firm D call. This CDR3 spans 11 amino acids. Trimming took off 0 bases at V and 11 bases at J, with 9 bases between the two ends. The germline CDR1 and CDR2 sequences are SGHRS and YFSETQ. The CDR3 sequence: CASSLAYRKYF. CDR3 sequence (DNA): TGCGCCAGCAGCTTGGCCTATCGCAAGTACTTC.

This clone appeared a few times. The CDR3 loop reads CASSLRTSSRHYEQYF. Written as DNA, the CDR3 is TGTGCCAGCAGTTTGAGGACTAGCTCAAGACACTACGAGCAGTACTTC. This chain links TRBV28 with TRBJ2-7, with 8 bases lining up with TRBD2. This CDR3 has 16 residues. Germline V lookup: CDR1 MDHEN, CDR2 SYDVKM. V lost 3 bases to trimming and J lost 3 bases; unmatched junction nucleotides: 10.

This chain links TRBV6-6 with TRBJ2-7, with D possibly being TRBD2 (5 bases). The germline gives CDR1 MNHNY, CDR2 SVGAGI (reference sequence). This CDR3 is built from 14 residues. V gave up 7 bases and J gave up 6 bases, with 19 bases separating them. The chain's CDR3 is CASTLDSGASEQYF. CDR3 nucleotide sequence: TGTGCCAGCACCCTGGACTCCGGTGCCTCCGAGCAGTACTTC.

About this clone itself: It differs at one base from a far larger clone, so likely a read error. The chain carries TRBV29-1 and TRBJ2-1; 10 bases are shared with TRBD2. Germline V gene sequence: CDR1 SQVTM, CDR2 ANQGSEA. This CDR3 has 16 amino acids. The CDR3 protein is CSVVTSGLSSYNERFF. CDR3 coding DNA: TGCAGCGTTGTGACTAGCGGGCTCTCCTCCTACAATGAGCGGTTCTTC.

The chain employs TRBV6-5 and TRBJ2-5, with a tentative D call TRBD1 (5 bases). The end of the DNA aligns better with TRBJ2-7, so the J call may be wrong. Germline CDR1 is MNHEY and CDR2 is SVGAGI. CDR3 length equals 13 residues. The CDR3 DNA sequence: TGTGCCAGCAGTACCGGACATGCCTACGAGCAGTACTTC. Protein sequence: CASSTGHAYEQYF.

The rearrangement uses TRBV7-9 and TRBJ1-1, with 8 bases lining up with TRBD1. Germline V CDR1 and CDR2: SEHNR, FQNEAQ (reference sequence). This CDR3 contains 14 residues. V was clipped by 5 bases and J by 2 bases; unmatched bases: 4. CDR3 nucleotide sequence: TGTGCCAGCAGCCCTCAGGGGGCCAACACTGAAGCTTTCTTT. Residues: CASSPQGANTEAFF.

The V call is TRBV4-1, the J call TRBJ2-7; 10 nucleotides line up with TRBD1. Losses at the gene ends were 4 bases for V and 0 bases for J; bases not matched to a gene: 3. CDR3 length equals 15 residues. CDR1 is MGHRA, CDR2 YSYEKL, per germline. Here the CDR3 DNA reads TGCGCCAGCAGCCCCAGACAGGGGGCCTCCTACGAGCAGTACTTC. This codes for CASSPRQGASYEQYF.

V is TRBV4-2 and J is TRBJ1-5; TRBD1 matches at 8 bases. The V gene's germline CDR1 is LGHNA and CDR2 YNFKEQ. This CDR3 spans 17 amino acids. The J segment lost 6 bases and the V segment lost 0 bases, leaving 10 bases of the junction unmatched. The CDR3 spells CASSQDRAGGWGQPQHF. The DNA for the CDR3 is TGTGCCAGCAGCCAAGATCGGGCAGGGGGCTGGGGTCAGCCCCAGCATTTT.

This clone was seen many times. The chain joins TRBV6-1 to TRBJ2-3; possible D gene TRBD2, 5 bases. CDR1 is MNHNS and CDR2 is SASEGT in the germline V gene. Trimming took 7 bases from V and 10 from J, leaving 21 bases between them. This CDR3 has 14 amino acids. In DNA, the CDR3 is TGTGCCAGCAACCAACTAGACCCCTCCGACGCGCAGTATTTT. This translates into CASNQLDPSDAQYF.

In this sample, this clone turned up a few times. This rearrangement joins TRBV4-2 to TRBJ2-2, with 8 bases that match TRBD2. V lost 0 bases to trimming and J lost 5 bases; unmatched junction nucleotides: 5. The CDR3 sequence is 16 residues long. Per germline, CDR1 LGHNA and CDR2 YNFKEQ. CDR3 sequence (DNA): TGTGCCAGCAGCCAAGATGGCCCGGGAGGGACCGGGGAGCTGTTTTTT. This sequence encodes CASSQDGPGGTGELFF.

The chain joins TRBV5-6 to TRBJ2-3, with D tentatively TRBD1 (6 bases). Trimming stripped 0 bases from V and 6 bases from J, with 20 bases between. Germline V CDR1 and CDR2: SGHDT, YYEEEE. This CDR3 has 17 residues. Written as DNA, the CDR3 is TGTGCCAGCAGCTTGGGAACTAACAGGGCCCCCGGGGATACGCAGTATTTT. This codes for CASSLGTNRAPGDTQYF.

About this clone itself: Other DNA sequences from this sample encode an identical CDR3 as well. The V and J genes are TRBV4-1 and TRBJ1-1; 7 nucleotides agree with TRBD1. Germline V gene lookup returns CDR1 MGHRA and CDR2 YSYEKL. The CDR3 runs to 14 residues. V shed 0 bases, J shed 8 bases, and the junction held 6 bases outside the gene matches. CDR3 amino acids: CASSQEQGNPEAFF. As DNA, the CDR3 is TGCGCCAGCAGCCAAGAACAGGGGAACCCCGAAGCTTTCTTT.

This chain links TRBV11-2 with TRBJ2-3, with D possibly matching TRBD2 (6 bases). CDR1 and CDR2 (germline): SGHAT, FQNNGV. V was pared by 0 bases and J by 0 bases, with 13 bases between. The CDR3 is 17 residues long. The CDR3 DNA reads as TGTGCCAGCAGCTTAGATGGGCTAGCGAGTAGCACAGATACGCAGTATTTT. As protein: CASSLDGLASSTDTQYF.